Presented here are 27 T cell receptor beta chains from one specimen sequenced in a study of cytomegalovirus exposure and HLA in healthy donors. Primers: 60 Vbeta forward and 13 Jbeta reverse. Some clones are missing from TCRdb's copy, which holds only in-frame ones; the method was immunoSEQ multiplex PCR. The table has over 150,000 clones, around 80% seen once. The sample consisted of PBMCs. These receptors came from a woman aged 30 to 39 in good health and CMV-seropositive.

This clone was seen only a few times. The V call is TRBV25-1, the J call TRBJ2-1; 8 bases line up with TRBD1. The germline V gene encodes CDR1 MGHDK and CDR2 SYGVNS. The CDR3 is 17 amino acids. Germline trimming cut 1 base from V and 0 bases from J; bases unmatched to any gene: 5. The CDR3 coding sequence is TGTGCCAGCAGTGAATGGGCAGGGGGCGCCTCCTACAATGAGCAGTTCTTC. Protein: CASSEWAGGASYNEQFF.

V is TRBV11-2 and J is TRBJ2-3; 8 positions agree with TRBD2. This CDR3 is built from 15 residues. Germline V gene lookup returns CDR1 SGHAT and CDR2 FQNNGV. The J segment lost 5 bases and the V segment lost 4 bases, leaving 8 bases of the junction unmatched. The CDR3 is CASSSQGLAGDTQYF. CDR3 sequence (DNA): TGTGCCAGCAGCTCCCAAGGGCTAGCGGGAGATACGCAGTATTTT.

The chain couples TRBV11-2 to TRBJ2-7; 11 positions agree with TRBD1. CDR1 SGHAT and CDR2 FQNNGV come from the germline V gene. J gave up 4 bases and V 4 bases, and 6 bases lay outside the gene matches. The CDR3 runs to 15 residues. CDR3: CASSWTGGAVYEQYF. Written as DNA, the CDR3 is TGTGCCAGCAGCTGGACAGGGGGCGCAGTGTACGAGCAGTACTTC.

This chain connects TRBV28 to TRBJ1-1; maybe TRBD1 (5 bases). Trimming removed 3 bases at V and 2 bases at J, with 13 bases between. This CDR3 is built from 15 residues. The germline V gene encodes CDR1 MDHEN and CDR2 SYDVKM. The CDR3 loop reads CASSLGGELNTEAFF. For the CDR3, the DNA is TGTGCCAGCAGTTTGGGGGGGGAGTTAAACACTGAAGCTTTCTTT.

The chain is built from TRBV4-2 and TRBJ2-2; 10 bases are a match to TRBD2. Germline CDR1 is LGHNA and CDR2 is YNFKEQ. CDR3 length: 18 amino acids. V was pared by 3 bases and J by 3 bases, with 10 bases of the junction left unmatched. This CDR3 is CASSHGLAESRDTGELFF. The CDR3 DNA reads as TGTGCCAGCAGCCACGGACTAGCGGAAAGCCGGGACACCGGGGAGCTGTTTTTT.

This clone was detected a few times. The V gene is TRBV6-5, the J gene TRBJ2-5, with D possibly TRBD2 on 7 matching bases. V lost 7 bases and J lost 5, with 20 bases in between. Per germline, CDR1 MNHEY and CDR2 SVGAGI. The CDR3 is 15 amino acids. The CDR3 here is CASTPLGGARETQYF. CDR3 DNA: TGTGCCAGCACCCCGCTAGGGGGGGCCCGGGAGACCCAGTACTTC.

The chain has TRBV5-1 and TRBJ2-1, with a weak D call TRBD2 (6 bases). CDR3 length: 13 residues. V lost 4 bases and J 8 bases, leaving 13 bases between the germline ends. Germline CDR1 and CDR2: SGHRS and YFSETQ. In DNA, the CDR3 is TGCGCCAGCAGCACACTAGCCAGCGATGAGCAGTTCTTC. Translating it yields CASSTLASDEQFF.

This clone was counted once. The chain is built from TRBV28 and TRBJ2-3; the match to TRBD1 covers 7 bases. Germline CDR1 and CDR2: MDHEN and SYDVKM. The CDR3 totals 14 residues. Germline trimming cut 3 bases from V and 4 bases from J; bases unmatched to any gene: 4. The CDR3 spells CASSFDRAPDTQYF. The DNA for the CDR3 is TGTGCCAGCAGTTTCGACAGGGCACCAGATACGCAGTATTTT.

V usage is TRBV5-1 and J usage is TRBJ2-7; 8 bases line up with TRBD1. CDR3 length: 15 amino acids. V dropped 0 bases and J dropped 2; count of bases not matched to a gene: 4. The germline V gene has CDR1 SGHRS and CDR2 YFSETQ. In DNA form, the CDR3 reads TGCGCCAGCAGCTTGGGTGCAGGGGGCGCCTACGAGCAGTACTTC. It codes for CASSLGAGGAYEQYF.

The table lists this clone with a few counts. Here the CDR3 reads CASSFLQRNTEAFF. Written as DNA, the CDR3 is TGTGCCAGCAGCTTTTTACAGAGGAACACTGAAGCTTTCTTT. The chain has TRBV28 and TRBJ1-1; no clear D gene. CDR1 is MDHEN, CDR2 SYDVKM, per germline. V shed 6 bases and J shed 1 base, with 12 bases lying between them. The CDR3 is made up of 14 amino acids. Variable domain in full (rest from reference TRBV28 and TRBJ1-1): DVKVTQSSRYLVKRTGEKVFLECVQDMDHENMFWYRQDPGLGLRLIYFSYDVKMKEKGDIPEGYSVSREKKERFSLILESASTNQTSMYLCASSFLQRNTEAFFGQGTRLTVV.

The chain recombines TRBV20-1 with TRBJ2-3; D not certain. Germline V lookup: CDR1 DFQATT, CDR2 SNEGSKA (reference sequence). The CDR3 consists of 10 residues. V dropped 6 bases and J dropped 6 bases, with 7 bases sitting between them. DNA of the CDR3: TGCAGTGCCGAACGGGATACGCAGTATTTT. Encoded protein: CSAERDTQYF.

The chain has TRBV19 and TRBJ2-1; no definite D call. The V and J ends lost 6 bases and 6 bases respectively, with 9 bases between them. The CDR3 has 12 amino acids. CDR1 and CDR2 from the germline V gene are LNHDA and SQIVND (reference sequence). This CDR3 reads CASRNDINEQFF. DNA for the CDR3: TGTGCCAGTAGGAACGACATCAATGAGCAGTTCTTC.

V is TRBV10-1 and J is TRBJ2-7; TRBD1 is a possible D gene (6 bases). This CDR3 comprises 13 residues. Germline V CDR1 and CDR2: WNHNN, SYGVQD (reference sequence). V lost 7 bases and J 5 bases, leaving 15 bases between the germline ends. The CDR3 spells CASTDSGGHEQYF. The CDR3 DNA follows: TGCGCCAGCACGGACAGTGGAGGACACGAGCAGTACTTC.

This clone was found once. The chain recombines TRBV7-2 with TRBJ2-1; 13 bases map to TRBD2. CDR3 length: 15 residues. Germline loops: CDR1 SGHTA, CDR2 FQGNSA. J gave up 8 bases and V 5 bases, and 6 bases lay outside the gene matches. The chain's CDR3 is CASSPGTSGIDEQFF. In nucleotides, the CDR3 is TGTGCCAGCAGCCCTGGGACTAGCGGGATTGATGAGCAGTTCTTC.

The rearrangement joins TRBV6-6 to TRBJ2-7; 7 bases align to TRBD1. The CDR3 loop spans 15 amino acids. With V trimmed by 8 bases and J by 2 bases, 12 bases remained unmatched. The germline V gene encodes CDR1 MNHNY and CDR2 SVGAGI (reference sequence). The CDR3: CASATWDSLAYEQYF. The CDR3 nucleotides are TGTGCCAGCGCTACTTGGGACAGTCTAGCCTACGAGCAGTACTTC.

This rearrangement joins TRBV28 to TRBJ2-3; 7 bases match TRBD1. Germline lookup yields CDR1 MDHEN and CDR2 SYDVKM. CDR3 size: 15 residues. After removal of 5 bases from V and 2 bases from J, the junction contained 7 bases not matched to a gene. CDR3: CASSAPGQPTDTQYF. The CDR3 coding sequence is TGTGCCAGCAGTGCGCCGGGACAGCCCACAGATACGCAGTATTTT.

The chain combines TRBV13 with TRBJ2-1, with 8 bases identical to TRBD2. Trimming at V came to 5 bases and at J to 4 bases, leaving 7 bases not matched to a gene. CDR1 is PRHDT, CDR2 FYEKMQ, per germline (reference sequence). The CDR3 sequence is 15 residues long. The CDR3 is CASSPLPGGYNEQFF. The DNA for the CDR3 is TGTGCCAGCAGCCCCCTCCCGGGAGGGTACAATGAGCAGTTCTTC.

The chain employs TRBV5-6 and TRBJ1-2, with 8 bases lining up with TRBD1. The CDR3 has 14 residues. Germline assignment: CDR1 SGHDT and CDR2 YYEEEE. The V gene end was trimmed by 3 bases and the J gene end by 4 bases; junction bases not matched to a gene: 5. The CDR3: CASSSGQGGYGYTF. The CDR3 DNA reads as TGTGCCAGCAGCTCAGGACAGGGTGGCTATGGCTACACCTTC.

Notes on this clone: The sample contains more than one DNA sequence encoding this CDR3. V gene TRBV27 combines with J gene TRBJ2-2; perhaps TRBD2 as D (6 bases). The length of the CDR3 is 13 residues. V lost 9 bases to trimming and J lost 0 bases, with 8 bases between them. CDR1 MNHEY and CDR2 SMNVEV come from the germline V gene (reference sequence). The CDR3 DNA reads TGTGCCAGTCGGGACTCGAACACCGGGGAGCTGTTTTTT. It encodes CASRDSNTGELFF.

V is TRBV25-1 and J is TRBJ2-3, with D possibly matching TRBD1 (6 bases). Per the germline V gene, CDR1 is MGHDK and CDR2 is SYGVNS. The CDR3 is 15 residues long. V shed 8 bases and J shed 3 bases, with 18 bases lying between them. CDR3: CASRTGSLRTDTQYF. The CDR3 bases are TGTGCCAGCCGTACAGGGAGTTTACGGACAGATACGCAGTATTTT. Supplemented by reference TRBV25-1 and TRBJ2-3, the full variable domain reads EADIYQTPRYLVIGTGKKITLECSQTMGHDKMYWYQQDPGMELHLIHYSYGVNSTEKGDLSSESTVSRIRTEHFPLTLESARPSHTSQYLCASRTGSLRTDTQYFGPGTRLTVL.

This clone was picked up a small number of times. V and J are TRBV27 and TRBJ2-1, with 10 bases aligning to TRBD1. The trim removed 0 bases at V and 7 bases at J, leaving 6 bases unmatched. This CDR3 is 16 amino acids long. Looked up from germline, CDR1 is MNHEY and CDR2 is SMNVEV (reference sequence). The DNA of the CDR3 is TGTGCCAGCAGTTTATCGGAGACAGGGGGCAAAAATGAGCAGTTCTTC. Its protein is CASSLSETGGKNEQFF.

The chain carries TRBV2 and TRBJ2-2; 8 bases are a match to TRBD1. Germline V gene sequence: CDR1 SNHLY, CDR2 FYNNEI. With 6 bases clipped from V and 0 bases from J, the junction kept 3 bases outside the gene matches. The CDR3 length is 15 residues. The CDR3 sequence: CASSLDRANTGELFF. The CDR3 DNA reads TGTGCCAGCAGCCTGGACAGGGCGAACACCGGGGAGCTGTTTTTT.

The sample holds one count of this clone. The chain combines TRBV5-6 with TRBJ2-7; D possibly corresponds to TRBD2 (7 bases). V dropped 0 bases and J dropped 6 bases, with 19 bases sitting between them. CDR3 length: 16 amino acids. Germline V gene lookup returns CDR1 SGHDT and CDR2 YYEEEE. The CDR3 protein is CASSLGSFGGGGEQYF. Written as DNA, the CDR3 is TGTGCCAGCAGCTTGGGGTCCTTCGGGGGAGGGGGCGAGCAGTACTTC.

The rearrangement links TRBV11-3 to TRBJ1-5; D gene ambiguous. This CDR3 is built from 13 residues. Germline lookup yields CDR1 SGHNT and CDR2 YENEEA. V lost 5 bases to trimming and J lost 5 bases, with 10 bases between them. CDR3 protein: CASSLNMDQPQHF. Here the CDR3 DNA reads TGTGCCAGCAGCCTCAACATGGATCAGCCCCAGCATTTT.

V is TRBV18 and J is TRBJ1-1; no reliable D call. From germline, CDR1 is KGHSH and CDR2 LQKENI. V gave up 0 bases and J gave up 4 bases, with 9 bases separating them. The CDR3 contains 14 residues. The CDR3 protein is CASSPPQASTEAFF. The CDR3 region has the DNA TGTGCCAGCTCACCACCGCAGGCGAGCACTGAAGCTTTCTTT. Full variable domain (outside the CDR3, taken from reference TRBV18 and TRBJ1-1): NAGVMQNPRHLVRRRGQEARLRCSPMKGHSHVYWYRQLPEEGLKFMVYLQKENIIDESGMPKERFSAEFPKEGPSILRIQQVVRGDSAAYFCASSPPQASTEAFFGQGTRLTVV.

The chain recombines TRBV7-9 with TRBJ1-5; TRBD1 agrees at 7 bases. CDR1 and CDR2 (germline): SEHNR, FQNEAQ (reference sequence). V lost 1 base, J lost 0 bases, and 9 bases stayed unmatched. The CDR3 runs to 18 residues. In DNA, the CDR3 is TGTGCCAGCAGCTTAGGAGGTGGGACAGACCATAGCAATCAGCCCCAGCATTTT. Residues: CASSLGGGTDHSNQPQHF.

V is TRBV6-1 and J is TRBJ2-7, with D possibly matching TRBD1 (6 bases). Trimming removed 6 bases at V and 4 bases at J, with 22 bases between. Germline V lookup: CDR1 MNHNS, CDR2 SASEGT. The CDR3 totals 16 residues. The CDR3 is CASRETGSRGIYEQYF. DNA for the CDR3: TGTGCCAGCAGAGAAACAGGGTCTAGAGGGATATACGAGCAGTACTTC.